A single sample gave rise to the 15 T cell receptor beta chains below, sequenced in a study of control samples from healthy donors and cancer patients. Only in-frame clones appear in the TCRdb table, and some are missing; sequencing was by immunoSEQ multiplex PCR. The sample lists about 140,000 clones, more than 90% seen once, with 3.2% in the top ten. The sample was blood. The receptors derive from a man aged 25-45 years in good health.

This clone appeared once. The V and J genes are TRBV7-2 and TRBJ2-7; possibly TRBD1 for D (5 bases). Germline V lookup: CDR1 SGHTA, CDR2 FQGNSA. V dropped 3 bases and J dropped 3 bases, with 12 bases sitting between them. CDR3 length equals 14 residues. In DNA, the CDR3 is TGTGCCAGCAGCTTCCGAAAGGGGTTCTACGAGCAGTACTTC. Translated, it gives CASSFRKGFYEQYF.

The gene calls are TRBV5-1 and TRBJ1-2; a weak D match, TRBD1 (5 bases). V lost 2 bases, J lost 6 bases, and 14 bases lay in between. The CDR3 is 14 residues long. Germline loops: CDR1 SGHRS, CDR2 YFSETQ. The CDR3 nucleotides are TGCGCCAGCAGCTTAAGACAGAGTGGTAATGGCTACACCTTC. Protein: CASSLRQSGNGYTF.

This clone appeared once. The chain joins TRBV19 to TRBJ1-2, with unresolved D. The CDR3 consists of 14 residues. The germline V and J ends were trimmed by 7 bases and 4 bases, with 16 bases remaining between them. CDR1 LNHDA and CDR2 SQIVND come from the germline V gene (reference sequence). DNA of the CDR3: TGTGCCAGTATTGGGTCGAATCGGGGCTATGGCTACACCTTC. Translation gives CASIGSNRGYGYTF.

In DNA form, the CDR3 reads TGTGCCAGCAGCTTAGTGGGTGGGGGCTACGAGCAGTACTTC. Translation: CASSLVGGGYEQYF. The V and J genes are TRBV11-2 and TRBJ2-7; D may correspond to TRBD1 or TRBD2 (5 bases each). Germline-derived CDR1 and CDR2 are SGHAT and FQNNGV. Deletions cut 1 base from V and 3 bases from J, with 10 bases between. The CDR3 spans 14 residues. The whole variable domain, remainder taken from reference TRBV11-2 and TRBJ2-7, is EAGVAQSPRYKIIEKRQSVAFWCNPISGHATLYWYQQILGQGPKLLIQFQNNGVVDDSQLPKDRFSAERLKGVDSTLKIQPAKLEDSAVYLCASSLVGGGYEQYFGPGTRLTVT.

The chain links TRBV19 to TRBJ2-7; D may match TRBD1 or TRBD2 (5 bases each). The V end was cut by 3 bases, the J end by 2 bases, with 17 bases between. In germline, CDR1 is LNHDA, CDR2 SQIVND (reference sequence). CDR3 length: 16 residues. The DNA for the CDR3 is TGTGCCAGTAGTATTCTTATGGGGGAACGTACCTACGAGCAGTACTTC. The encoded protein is CASSILMGERTYEQYF.

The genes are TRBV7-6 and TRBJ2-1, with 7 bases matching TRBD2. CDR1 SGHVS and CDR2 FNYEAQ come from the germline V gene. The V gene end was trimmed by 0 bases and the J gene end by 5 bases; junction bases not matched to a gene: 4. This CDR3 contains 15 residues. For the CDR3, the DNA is TGTGCCAGCAGCTTAGCGACCGGGGGGAACAATGAGCAGTTCTTC. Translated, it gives CASSLATGGNNEQFF. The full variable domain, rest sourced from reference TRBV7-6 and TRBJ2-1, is GAGVSQSPRYKVTKRGQDVALRCDPISGHVSLYWYRQALGQGPEFLTYFNYEAQQDKSGLPNDRFSAERPEGSISTLTIQRTEQRDSAMYRCASSLATGGNNEQFFGPGTRLTVL.

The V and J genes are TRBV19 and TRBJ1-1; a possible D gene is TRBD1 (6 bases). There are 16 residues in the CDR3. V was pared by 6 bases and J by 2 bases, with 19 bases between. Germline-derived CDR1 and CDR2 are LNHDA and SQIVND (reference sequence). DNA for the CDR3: TGTGCCAGTAGCTCCCCCCGGGACACAAGCAACACTGAAGCTTTCTTT. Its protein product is CASSSPRDTSNTEAFF. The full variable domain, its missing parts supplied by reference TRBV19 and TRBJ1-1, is DGGITQSPKYLFRKEGQNVTLSCEQNLNHDAMYWYRQDPGQGLRLIYYSQIVNDFQKGDIAEGYSVSREKKESFPLTVTSAQKNPTAFYLCASSSPRDTSNTEAFFGQGTRLTVV.

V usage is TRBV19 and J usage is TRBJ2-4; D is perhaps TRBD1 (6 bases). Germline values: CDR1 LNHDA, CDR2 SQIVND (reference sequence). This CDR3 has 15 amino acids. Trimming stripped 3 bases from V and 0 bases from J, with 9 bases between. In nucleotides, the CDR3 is TGTGCCAGTAGTATCCAGGGGCTAGCCAAAAACATTCAGTACTTC. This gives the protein CASSIQGLAKNIQYF.

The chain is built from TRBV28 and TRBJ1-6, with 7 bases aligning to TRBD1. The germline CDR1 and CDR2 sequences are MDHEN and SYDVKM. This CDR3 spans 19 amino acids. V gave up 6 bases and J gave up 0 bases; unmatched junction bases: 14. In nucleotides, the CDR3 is TGTGCCAGCAGCTCCGGGACAGAAAGTTTCAGCTCCTATAATTCACCCCTCCACTTT. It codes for CASSSGTESFSSYNSPLHF.

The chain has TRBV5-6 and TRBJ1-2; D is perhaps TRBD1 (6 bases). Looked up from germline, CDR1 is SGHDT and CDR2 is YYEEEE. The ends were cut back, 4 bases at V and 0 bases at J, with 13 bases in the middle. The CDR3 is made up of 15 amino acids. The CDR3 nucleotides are TGTGCCAGCAGCCCCACAGGGCAAGCTAACTATGGCTACACCTTC. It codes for CASSPTGQANYGYTF.

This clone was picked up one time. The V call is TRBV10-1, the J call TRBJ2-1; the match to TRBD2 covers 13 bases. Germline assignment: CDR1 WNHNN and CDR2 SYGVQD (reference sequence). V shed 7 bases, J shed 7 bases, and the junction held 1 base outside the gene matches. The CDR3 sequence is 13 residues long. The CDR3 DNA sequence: TGCGCCAGCATGACTAGCGGGGGGAATGAGCAGTTCTTC. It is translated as CASMTSGGNEQFF.

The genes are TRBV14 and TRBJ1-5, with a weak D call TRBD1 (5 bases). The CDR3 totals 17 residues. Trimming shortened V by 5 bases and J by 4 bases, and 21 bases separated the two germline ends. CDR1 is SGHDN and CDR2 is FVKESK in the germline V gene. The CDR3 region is CASSANGPGTANQPQHF. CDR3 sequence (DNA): TGTGCCAGCAGCGCTAATGGACCCGGGACCGCTAATCAGCCCCAGCATTTT.

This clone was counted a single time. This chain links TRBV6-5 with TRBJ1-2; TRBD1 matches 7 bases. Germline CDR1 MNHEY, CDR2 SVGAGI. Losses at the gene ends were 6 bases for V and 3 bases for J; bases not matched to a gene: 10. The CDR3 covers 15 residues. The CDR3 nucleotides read TGTGCCAGCAGATCCCAGGGAGGGGGCCACTATGGCTACACCTTC. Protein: CASRSQGGGHYGYTF.

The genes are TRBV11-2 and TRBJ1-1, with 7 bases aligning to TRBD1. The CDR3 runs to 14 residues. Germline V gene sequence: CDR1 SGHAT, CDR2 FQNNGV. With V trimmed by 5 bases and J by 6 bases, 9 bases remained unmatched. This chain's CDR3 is CASSPQQGMAEAFF. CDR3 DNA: TGTGCCAGCAGCCCCCAACAGGGGATGGCTGAAGCTTTCTTT.

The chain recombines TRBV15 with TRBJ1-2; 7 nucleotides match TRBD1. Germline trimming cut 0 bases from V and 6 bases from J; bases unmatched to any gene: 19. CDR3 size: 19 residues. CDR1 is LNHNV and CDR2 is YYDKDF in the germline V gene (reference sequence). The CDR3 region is CATSREVGTAIDFRDGYTF. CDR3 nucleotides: TGTGCCACCAGCAGAGAGGTTGGGACAGCCATAGACTTTCGAGATGGCTACACCTTC.